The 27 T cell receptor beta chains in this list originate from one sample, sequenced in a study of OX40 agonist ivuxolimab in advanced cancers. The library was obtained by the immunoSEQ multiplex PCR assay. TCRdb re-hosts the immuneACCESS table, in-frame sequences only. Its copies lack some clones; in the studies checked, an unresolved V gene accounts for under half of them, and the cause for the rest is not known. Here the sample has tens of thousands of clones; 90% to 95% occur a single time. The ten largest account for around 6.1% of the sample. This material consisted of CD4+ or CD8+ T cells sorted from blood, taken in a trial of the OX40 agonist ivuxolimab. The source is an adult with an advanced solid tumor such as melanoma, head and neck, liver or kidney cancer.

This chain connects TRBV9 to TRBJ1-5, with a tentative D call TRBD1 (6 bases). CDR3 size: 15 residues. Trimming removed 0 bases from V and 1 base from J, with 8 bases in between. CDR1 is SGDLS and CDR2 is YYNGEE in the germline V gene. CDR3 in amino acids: CASSVGDRSNQPQHF. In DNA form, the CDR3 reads TGTGCCAGCAGCGTAGGAGACAGGAGCAATCAGCCCCAGCATTTT.

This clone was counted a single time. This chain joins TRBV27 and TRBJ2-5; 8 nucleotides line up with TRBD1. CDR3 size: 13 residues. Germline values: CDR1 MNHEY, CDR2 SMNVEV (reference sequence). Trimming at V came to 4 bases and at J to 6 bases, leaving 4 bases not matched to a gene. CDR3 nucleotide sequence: TGTGCCAGCAGTTCGACAGGGGAGAAGACCCAGTACTTC. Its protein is CASSSTGEKTQYF.

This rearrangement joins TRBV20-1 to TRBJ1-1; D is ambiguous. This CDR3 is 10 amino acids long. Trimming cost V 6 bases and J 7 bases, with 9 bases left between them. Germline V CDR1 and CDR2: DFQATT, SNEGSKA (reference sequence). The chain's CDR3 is CSASLIEAFF. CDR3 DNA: TGCAGTGCCTCACTTATTGAAGCTTTCTTT.

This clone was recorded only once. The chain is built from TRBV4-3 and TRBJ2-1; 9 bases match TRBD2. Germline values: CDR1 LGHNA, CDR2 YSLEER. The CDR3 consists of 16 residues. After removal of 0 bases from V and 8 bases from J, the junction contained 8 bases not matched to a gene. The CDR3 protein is CASSQDLFSGSYEQFF. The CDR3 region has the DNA TGCGCCAGCAGCCAAGATCTATTTAGCGGGAGCTATGAGCAGTTCTTC.

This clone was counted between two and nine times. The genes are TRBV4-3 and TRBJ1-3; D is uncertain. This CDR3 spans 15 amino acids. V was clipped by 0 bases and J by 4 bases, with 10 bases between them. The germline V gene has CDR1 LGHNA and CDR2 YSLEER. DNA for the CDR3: TGCGCCAGCAGCCAAGAACGTCAGCGGGGAAACACCATATATTTT. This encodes CASSQERQRGNTIYF.

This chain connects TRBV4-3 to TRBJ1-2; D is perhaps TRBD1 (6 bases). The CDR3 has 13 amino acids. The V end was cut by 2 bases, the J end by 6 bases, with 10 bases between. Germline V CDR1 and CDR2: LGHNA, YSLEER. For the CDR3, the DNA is TGCGCCAGCAGCCAACCTAACAGGGATGGCTACACCTTC. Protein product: CASSQPNRDGYTF.

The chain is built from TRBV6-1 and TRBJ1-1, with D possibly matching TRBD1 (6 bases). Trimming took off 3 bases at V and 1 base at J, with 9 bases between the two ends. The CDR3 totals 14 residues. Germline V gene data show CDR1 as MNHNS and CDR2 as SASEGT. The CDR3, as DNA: TGTGCCAGCAGTGAGGTACAGGGGAACACTGAAGCTTTCTTT. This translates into CASSEVQGNTEAFF.

Here the CDR3 reads CASSERPGTRGTGELFF. The CDR3, as DNA: TGTGCCAGCAGTGAACGGCCTGGGACTAGGGGCACCGGGGAGCTGTTTTTT. The chain recombines TRBV25-1 with TRBJ2-2; TRBD2 agrees at 8 bases. This CDR3 has 17 amino acids. Germline lookup yields CDR1 MGHDK and CDR2 SYGVNS. V lost 2 bases and J lost 4; bases outside the gene matches: 9.

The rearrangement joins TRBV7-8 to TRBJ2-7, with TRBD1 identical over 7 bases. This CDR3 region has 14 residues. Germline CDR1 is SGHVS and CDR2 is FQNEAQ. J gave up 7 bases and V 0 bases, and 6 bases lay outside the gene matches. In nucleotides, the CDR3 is TGTGCCAGCAGCTTAGCCCGAGGGGGCAGGGAGCAGTACTTC. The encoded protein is CASSLARGGREQYF.

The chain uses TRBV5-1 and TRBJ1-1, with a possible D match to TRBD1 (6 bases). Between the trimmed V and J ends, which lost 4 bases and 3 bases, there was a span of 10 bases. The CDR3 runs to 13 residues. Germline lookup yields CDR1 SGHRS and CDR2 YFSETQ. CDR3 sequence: CASSVRGDTEAFF. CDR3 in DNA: TGCGCCAGCAGCGTCAGGGGAGACACTGAAGCTTTCTTT. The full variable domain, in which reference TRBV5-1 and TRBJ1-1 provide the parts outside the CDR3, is KAGVTQTPRYLIKTRGQQVTLSCSPISGHRSVSWYQQTPGQGLQFLFEYFSETQRNKGNFPGRFSGRQFSNSRSEMNVSTLELGDSALYLCASSVRGDTEAFFGQGTRLTVV.

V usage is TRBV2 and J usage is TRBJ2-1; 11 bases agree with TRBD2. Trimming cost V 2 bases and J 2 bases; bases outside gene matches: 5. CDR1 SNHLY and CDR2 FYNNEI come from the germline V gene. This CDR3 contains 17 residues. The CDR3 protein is CASSESTSGATYNEQFF. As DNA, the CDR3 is TGTGCCAGCAGTGAATCGACTAGCGGGGCCACCTACAATGAGCAGTTCTTC.

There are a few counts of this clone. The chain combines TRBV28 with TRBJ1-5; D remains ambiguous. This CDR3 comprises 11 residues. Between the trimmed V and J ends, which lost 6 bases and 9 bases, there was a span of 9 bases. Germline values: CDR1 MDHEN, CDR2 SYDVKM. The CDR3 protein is CASSQDRPQHF. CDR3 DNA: TGTGCCAGCAGCCAGGATCGGCCCCAGCATTTT.

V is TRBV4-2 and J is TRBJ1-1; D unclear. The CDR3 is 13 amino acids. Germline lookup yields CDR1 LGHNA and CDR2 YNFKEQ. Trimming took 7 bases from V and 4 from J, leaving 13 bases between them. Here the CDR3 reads CASTEGGITEAFF. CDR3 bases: TGTGCCAGCACCGAAGGAGGGATCACTGAAGCTTTCTTT.

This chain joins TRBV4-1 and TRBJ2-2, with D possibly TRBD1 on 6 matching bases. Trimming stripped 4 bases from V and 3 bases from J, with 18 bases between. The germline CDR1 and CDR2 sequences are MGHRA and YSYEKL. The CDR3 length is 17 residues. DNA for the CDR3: TGCGCCAGCAGCCCTGGTATCTTGGACAGACACACCGGGGAGCTGTTTTTT. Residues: CASSPGILDRHTGELFF.

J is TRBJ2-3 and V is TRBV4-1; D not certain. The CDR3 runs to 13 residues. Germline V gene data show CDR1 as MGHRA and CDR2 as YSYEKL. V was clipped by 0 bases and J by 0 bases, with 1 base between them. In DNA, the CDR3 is TGCGCCAGCAGCCAAGATAGCACAGATACGCAGTATTTT. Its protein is CASSQDSTDTQYF.

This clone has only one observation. The CDR3 sequence is CASSIGAGDYGYTF. The CDR3 nucleotides read TGTGCCAGTAGTATTGGGGCAGGTGACTATGGCTACACCTTC. The chain uses TRBV19 and TRBJ1-2; TRBD1 is a possible D gene (5 bases). Trimming removed 3 bases at V and 3 bases at J, with 11 bases between. In germline, CDR1 is LNHDA, CDR2 SQIVND (reference sequence). This CDR3 contains 14 residues.

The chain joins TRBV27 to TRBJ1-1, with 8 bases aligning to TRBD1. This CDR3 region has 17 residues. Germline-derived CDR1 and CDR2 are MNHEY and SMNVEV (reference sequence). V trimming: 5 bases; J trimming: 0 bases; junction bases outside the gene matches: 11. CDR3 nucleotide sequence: TGTGCCAGCAGTGAAAGGACAGGGCGCTATATGAACACTGAAGCTTTCTTT. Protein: CASSERTGRYMNTEAFF.

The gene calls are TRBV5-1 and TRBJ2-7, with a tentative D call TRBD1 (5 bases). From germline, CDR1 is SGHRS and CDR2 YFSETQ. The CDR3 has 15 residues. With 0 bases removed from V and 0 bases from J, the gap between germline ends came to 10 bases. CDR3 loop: CASSLVGLGSYEQYF. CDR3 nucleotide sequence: TGCGCCAGCAGCTTGGTGGGGCTGGGCTCCTACGAGCAGTACTTC.

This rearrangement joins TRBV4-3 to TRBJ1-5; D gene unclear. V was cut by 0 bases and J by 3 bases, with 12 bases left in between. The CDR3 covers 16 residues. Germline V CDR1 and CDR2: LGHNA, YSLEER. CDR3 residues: CASSQEPYLNNQPQHF. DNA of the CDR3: TGCGCCAGCAGCCAAGAGCCCTACTTAAACAATCAGCCCCAGCATTTT.

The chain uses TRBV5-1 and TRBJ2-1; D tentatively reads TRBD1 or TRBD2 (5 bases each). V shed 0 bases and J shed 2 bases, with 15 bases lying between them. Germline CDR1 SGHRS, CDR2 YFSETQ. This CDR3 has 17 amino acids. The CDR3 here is CASSLASGTFAYNEQFF. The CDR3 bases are TGCGCCAGCAGCTTGGCCTCCGGGACCTTTGCCTACAATGAGCAGTTCTTC.

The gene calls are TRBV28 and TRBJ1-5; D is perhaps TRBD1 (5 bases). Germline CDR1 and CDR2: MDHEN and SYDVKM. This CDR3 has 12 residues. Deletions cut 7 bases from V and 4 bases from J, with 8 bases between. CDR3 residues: CASTEGNQPQHF. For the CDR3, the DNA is TGTGCCAGCACAGAGGGGAATCAGCCCCAGCATTTT.

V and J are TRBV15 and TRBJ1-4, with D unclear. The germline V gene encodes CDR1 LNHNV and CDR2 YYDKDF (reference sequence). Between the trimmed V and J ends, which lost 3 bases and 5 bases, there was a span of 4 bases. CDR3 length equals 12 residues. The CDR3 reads CATSSRNEKLFF. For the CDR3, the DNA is TGTGCCACCAGCAGTCGGAATGAAAAACTGTTTTTT.

CDR3 coding DNA: TGTGCCAGCAGTTGGACTAGCGGGGGATACAATGAGCAGTTCTTC. Its protein is CASSWTSGGYNEQFF. The rearrangement joins TRBV7-3 to TRBJ2-1; 13 positions match TRBD2. The V segment lost 6 bases and the J segment 4 bases; nucleotides outside the gene matches: 3. CDR1 is SGHTA, CDR2 FQGTGA, per germline. This CDR3 comprises 15 residues.

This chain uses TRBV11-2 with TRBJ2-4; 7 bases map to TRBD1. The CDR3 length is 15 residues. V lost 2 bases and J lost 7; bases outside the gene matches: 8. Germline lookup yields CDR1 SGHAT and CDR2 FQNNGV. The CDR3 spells CASSLSGGRGNIQYF. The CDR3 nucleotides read TGTGCCAGCAGCTTATCTGGTGGCAGGGGGAACATTCAGTACTTC.

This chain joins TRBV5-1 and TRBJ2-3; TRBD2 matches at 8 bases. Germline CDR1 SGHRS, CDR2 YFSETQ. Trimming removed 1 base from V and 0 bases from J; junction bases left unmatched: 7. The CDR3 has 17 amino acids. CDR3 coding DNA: TGCGCCAGCAGCTTGAGAAATAGCGGGACAAGCACAGATACGCAGTATTTT. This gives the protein CASSLRNSGTSTDTQYF.

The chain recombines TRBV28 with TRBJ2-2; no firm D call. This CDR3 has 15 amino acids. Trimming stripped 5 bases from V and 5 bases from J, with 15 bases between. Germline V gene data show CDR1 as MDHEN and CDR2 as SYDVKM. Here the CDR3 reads CASSHLVPSTGELFF. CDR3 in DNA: TGTGCCAGCAGTCACCTTGTACCCAGTACCGGGGAGCTGTTTTTT.

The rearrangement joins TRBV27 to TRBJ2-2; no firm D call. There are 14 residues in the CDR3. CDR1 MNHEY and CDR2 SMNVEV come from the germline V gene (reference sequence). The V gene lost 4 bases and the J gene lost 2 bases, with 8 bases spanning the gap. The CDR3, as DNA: TGTGCCAGCAGTTCAGGCTTTAACACCGGGGAGCTGTTTTTT. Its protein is CASSSGFNTGELFF.